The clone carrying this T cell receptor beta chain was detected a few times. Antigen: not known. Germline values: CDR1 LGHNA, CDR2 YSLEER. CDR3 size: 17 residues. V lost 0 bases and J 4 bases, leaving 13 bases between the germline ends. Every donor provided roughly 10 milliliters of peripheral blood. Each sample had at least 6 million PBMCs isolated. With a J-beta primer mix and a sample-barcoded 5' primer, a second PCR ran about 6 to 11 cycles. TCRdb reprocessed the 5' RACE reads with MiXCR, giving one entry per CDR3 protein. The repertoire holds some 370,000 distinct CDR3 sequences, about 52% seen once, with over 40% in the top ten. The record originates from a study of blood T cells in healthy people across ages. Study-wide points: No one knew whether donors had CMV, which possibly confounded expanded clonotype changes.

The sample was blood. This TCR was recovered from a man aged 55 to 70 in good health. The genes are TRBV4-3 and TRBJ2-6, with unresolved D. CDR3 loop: CASSQEAHNSGANVLTF. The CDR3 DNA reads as TGCGCCAGCAGCCAAGAGGCACACAACTCCGGGGCCAACGTCCTGACTTTC.